The T cell receptor beta chain described here comes from a study of shared clonotypes between healthy human individuals. Some clones are missing from TCRdb's copy, which holds only in-frame ones; the method was immunoSEQ multiplex PCR. The table includes just over 2,000,000 clones, about 95% detected once. V was cut by 3 bases and J by 0 bases, with 11 bases left in between. Germline V gene lookup returns CDR1 MDHEN and CDR2 SYDVKM. There are 16 residues in the CDR3. The sequencing sample was made of naive CD4+ T cells sorted from blood. Subset reported: CD45RA+ positively selected. The source is a man between 18 and 35 years old in good health. The chain has TRBV28 and TRBJ1-4; perhaps TRBD1 as D (6 bases). CDR3 nucleotide sequence: TGTGCCAGCAGTTTGACCGACAGGCCAACTAATGAAAAACTGTTTTTT. Translating gives CASSLTDRPTNEKLFF.